This T cell receptor beta chain was observed in a study of somatic mutations in cytotoxic T cells in rheumatoid arthritis. Background on the study: Including V beta1+ cells that were sequenced for TCRB, some T-cell populations stained with V beta antibodies were flow-sorted at nearly 100% purity. Study outcomes and limitations: Clonality of CD8+ T cells, which was compared between rheumatoid arthritis patients and age-matched healthy controls, did not differ significantly.

This clone was detected a few times. Its antigen is still unknown. The assay was immunoSEQ multiplex PCR, and TCRdb's table has in-frame clones only and misses some. This table holds tens of thousands of clones, 80% to 90% found once. Germline V gene sequence: CDR1 LNHDA, CDR2 SQIVND (reference sequence). This CDR3 contains 14 residues. Trimming pared 7 bases from V and 4 bases from J, leaving 14 bases between. The chain carries TRBV19 and TRBJ1-5, with a weak D call TRBD1 (5 bases). The clonotype originates from an adult with rheumatoid arthritis. The sample taken for sequencing was CD8+ T cells sorted from blood. CDR3 DNA: TGTGCCAGTAATTTTTGGGACCCTAATCAGCCCCAGCATTTT. It encodes CASNFWDPNQPQHF.